Following are 2 T cell receptor beta chains from one sample sequenced in a study of OX40 agonist ivuxolimab in advanced cancers. Profiled with immunoSEQ multiplex PCR; TCRdb holds only in-frame clones, not every one. The sample has roughly 70,000 clones, 80% to 90% seen once; the top ten hold roughly 4.2%. The material was CD4+ or CD8+ T cells sorted from blood, obtained in a trial of the OX40 agonist ivuxolimab. These receptors were taken from an adult with an advanced solid tumor such as melanoma, head and neck, liver or kidney cancer.

V gene TRBV27 combines with J gene TRBJ2-1, with unresolved D. The CDR3 totals 13 residues. V lost 3 bases to trimming and J lost 4 bases, with 7 bases between them. Germline V gives CDR1 MNHEY, CDR2 SMNVEV (reference sequence). The CDR3 protein is CASSFALYNEQFF. The CDR3 DNA follows: TGTGCCAGCAGTTTCGCTCTATACAATGAGCAGTTCTTC.

The chain is built from TRBV7-8 and TRBJ1-2; the D gene is possibly TRBD1 (5 bases). V lost 5 bases and J lost 3, with 13 bases in between. Germline CDR1 is SGHVS and CDR2 is FQNEAQ. This CDR3 contains 14 residues. The CDR3 here is CASSLRVSDYGYTF. DNA of the CDR3: TGTGCCAGCAGCCTCAGGGTATCCGACTATGGCTACACCTTC.